These T cell receptor beta chains were read from a single sample in a study of tumor-infiltrating lymphocytes in primary liver carcinoma. TCRdb processed the multiplex PCR reads anew with MiXCR; each CDR3 protein has one entry. The data contain some 87,000 distinct CDR3 sequences, about 70% of them singletons. Sample: tumor-adjacent normal liver tissue. The receptors derive from a man in his forties with primary liver carcinoma and hepatitis B virus infection. CDR3s leave out the opening cysteine and the closing phenylalanine or tryptophan. The order of the fields is J gene, V gene, D gene, CDR3 protein. D genes are given only for firm matches.

J gene: TRBJ2-7; V gene: TRBV5-1; D gene: NA; CDR3 protein: AISLEGNSPKQY
J gene: TRBJ2-2; V gene: TRBV18; D gene: NA; CDR3 protein: ASSGVDTGELF
J gene: TRBJ2-2; V gene: TRBV10-3; D gene: NA; CDR3 protein: AINERVNTGELF
J gene: TRBJ2-7; V gene: TRBV6-1; D gene: NA; CDR3 protein: VSSFDESYEQY
J gene: TRBJ1-1; V gene: TRBV6-6; D gene: NA; CDR3 protein: ASRQSMNTEAF
J gene: TRBJ2-2; V gene: TRBV28; D gene: NA; CDR3 protein: ASIVYGGGLGTEELF
J gene: TRBJ1-2; V gene: TRBV7-8; D gene: TRBD1; CDR3 protein: ASSSLGQTSYGYT
J gene: TRBJ2-3; V gene: TRBV7-3; D gene: NA; CDR3 protein: ASSLNPSFSTDTQY
J gene: TRBJ2-5; V gene: TRBV11-2; D gene: NA; CDR3 protein: ANSTPETGEETQY
J gene: TRBJ2-7; V gene: TRBV12-3/TRBV12-4; D gene: NA; CDR3 protein: ASRRGQSYEQY
J gene: TRBJ1-2; V gene: TRBV29-1; D gene: TRBD1; CDR3 protein: SVGQGVYGYT
J gene: TRBJ2-7; V gene: TRBV11-2; D gene: TRBD2; CDR3 protein: ASNLGGGGRGY
J gene: TRBJ2-3; V gene: TRBV11-2; D gene: TRBD2; CDR3 protein: GSSLEGLARTDTQY
J gene: TRBJ1-2; V gene: TRBV6-6; D gene: NA; CDR3 protein: ASSYGGVGDGYT
J gene: TRBJ2-1; V gene: TRBV6-1; D gene: NA; CDR3 protein: TSRITLRDNEQF
J gene: TRBJ2-5; V gene: TRBV6-6; D gene: NA; CDR3 protein: ASQQDKVETQY
J gene: TRBJ2-4; V gene: TRBV4-1; D gene: NA; CDR3 protein: ASSPLGTGFVQY
J gene: TRBJ2-3; V gene: TRBV7-8; D gene: NA; CDR3 protein: ASSLTTGSTDTQY
J gene: TRBJ2-1; V gene: TRBV11-3; D gene: TRBD2; CDR3 protein: ASSYRTSGSEDEQF
J gene: TRBJ2-5; V gene: TRBV11-2; D gene: TRBD1; CDR3 protein: ATGTPETGEETQY
J gene: TRBJ2-1; V gene: TRBV24-1; D gene: TRBD1; CDR3 protein: ATSDSTGGDEQF
J gene: TRBJ1-2; V gene: TRBV4-1; D gene: NA; CDR3 protein: ASSWDSANYGYT
J gene: TRBJ2-6; V gene: TRBV6-5; D gene: TRBD2; CDR3 protein: ASSTTAGSGANVLT
J gene: TRBJ2-7; V gene: TRBV11-2; D gene: NA; CDR3 protein: ASSLGGTLPCVQY
J gene: TRBJ2-3; V gene: TRBV29-1; D gene: NA; CDR3 protein: SVEFPEPSTDTQY
J gene: TRBJ2-1; V gene: TRBV11-2; D gene: TRBD2; CDR3 protein: ASSWGGNSYNEQF
J gene: TRBJ2-1; V gene: TRBV29-1; D gene: NA; CDR3 protein: STPSDGGQF
J gene: TRBJ2-4; V gene: TRBV11-2; D gene: TRBD2; CDR3 protein: VSSSGTGLGGIQY
J gene: TRBJ1-2; V gene: TRBV6-5; D gene: NA; CDR3 protein: ASRTNTNYGYT
J gene: TRBJ2-7; V gene: TRBV28; D gene: NA; CDR3 protein: ASSLRQAGYEQY
J gene: TRBJ2-2; V gene: TRBV11-2; D gene: TRBD2; CDR3 protein: ASSFSGGVVTGELF
J gene: TRBJ2-7; V gene: TRBV29-1; D gene: NA; CDR3 protein: SVRGGEGQYYEQY
J gene: TRBJ1-1; V gene: TRBV5-1; D gene: NA; CDR3 protein: ASSLQVGTEAF
J gene: TRBJ2-7; V gene: TRBV28; D gene: NA; CDR3 protein: ASSTTVYEQY
J gene: TRBJ2-1; V gene: TRBV11-2; D gene: NA; CDR3 protein: ASNRGSGNEQF
J gene: TRBJ1-2; V gene: TRBV4-1; D gene: TRBD1; CDR3 protein: ASSQVEGAGYYGYT
J gene: TRBJ2-3; V gene: TRBV6-1; D gene: NA; CDR3 protein: SSRGTDTRY